The source of this TCR beta chain is a study of CD4 T cells in relation to SARS-CoV-2 and coronaviruses. Sequencing used immunoSEQ multiplex PCR; TCRdb keeps in-frame clones, though not all of them. The sample has about 29,000 clones; around 78% are singletons. Germline CDR1 is GTSNPN and CDR2 is SVGIG (reference sequence). The ends were cut back, 3 bases at V and 6 bases at J, with 15 bases in the middle. The CDR3 extends over 15 amino acids. Unexposed donor CD4+ T cells date from about 2011-2019, before the COVID-19 pandemic. CD4+ T cells were isolated from the cells after 10 days of culture. A few counts support this clone. Its antigen remains unknown.

The rearrangement links TRBV30 to TRBJ1-6; possibly TRBD1 for D (6 bases). The sequencing input was CD4+ T cells from PBMCs, cultured in vitro. The source of this sequence is a human donor in good health. Written as DNA, the CDR3 is TGTGCCTGGAGCCCGCCGGGGGGCACTAATTCACCCCTCCACTTT. Its translation: CAWSPPGGTNSPLHF.